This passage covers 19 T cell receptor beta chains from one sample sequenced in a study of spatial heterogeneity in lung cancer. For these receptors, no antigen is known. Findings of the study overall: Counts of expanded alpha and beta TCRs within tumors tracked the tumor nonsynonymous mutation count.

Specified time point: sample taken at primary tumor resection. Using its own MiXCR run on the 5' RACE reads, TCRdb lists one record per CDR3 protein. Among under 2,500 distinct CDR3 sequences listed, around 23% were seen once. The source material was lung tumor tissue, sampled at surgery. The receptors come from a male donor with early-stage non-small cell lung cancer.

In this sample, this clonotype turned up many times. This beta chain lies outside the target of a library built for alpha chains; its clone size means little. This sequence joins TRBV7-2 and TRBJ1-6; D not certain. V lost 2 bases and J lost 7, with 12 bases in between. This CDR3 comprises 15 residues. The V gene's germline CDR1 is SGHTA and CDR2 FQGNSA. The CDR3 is CASSLSWLVNSPLHF. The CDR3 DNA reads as TGTGCCAGCAGCTTATCCTGGCTCGTCAATTCACCCCTCCACTTT.

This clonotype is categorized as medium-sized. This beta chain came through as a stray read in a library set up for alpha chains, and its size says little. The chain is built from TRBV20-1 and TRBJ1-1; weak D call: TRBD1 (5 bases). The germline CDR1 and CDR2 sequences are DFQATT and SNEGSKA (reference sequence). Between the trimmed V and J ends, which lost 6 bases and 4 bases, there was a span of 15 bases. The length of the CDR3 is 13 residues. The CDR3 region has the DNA TGCAGTGCCACGTTCGGGGGTTTCACTGAAGCTTTCTTT. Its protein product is CSATFGGFTEAFF.

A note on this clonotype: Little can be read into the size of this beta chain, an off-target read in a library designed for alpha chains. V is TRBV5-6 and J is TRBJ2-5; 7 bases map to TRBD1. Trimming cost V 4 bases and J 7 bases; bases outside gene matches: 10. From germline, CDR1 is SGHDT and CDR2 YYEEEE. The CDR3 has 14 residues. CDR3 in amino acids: CASSPRGPLGTQYF. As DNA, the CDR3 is TGTGCCAGCAGCCCTAGGGGGCCATTGGGGACCCAGTACTTC.

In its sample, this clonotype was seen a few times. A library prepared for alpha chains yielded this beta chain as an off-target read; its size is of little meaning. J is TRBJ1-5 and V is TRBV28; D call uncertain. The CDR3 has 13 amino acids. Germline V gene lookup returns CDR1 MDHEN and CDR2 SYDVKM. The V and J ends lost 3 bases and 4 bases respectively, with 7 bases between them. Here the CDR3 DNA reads TGTGCCAGCAGTTTTCAGAGAAATCAGCCCCAGCATTTT. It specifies CASSFQRNQPQHF.

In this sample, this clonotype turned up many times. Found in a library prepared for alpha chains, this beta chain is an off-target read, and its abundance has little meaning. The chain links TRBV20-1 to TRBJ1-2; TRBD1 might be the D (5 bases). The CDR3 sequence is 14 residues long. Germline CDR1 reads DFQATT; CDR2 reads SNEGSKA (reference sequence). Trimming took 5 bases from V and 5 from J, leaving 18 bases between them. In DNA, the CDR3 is TGCAGTGCTTCACGGGGCTCGTATTTATATGGCTACACCTTC. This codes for CSASRGSYLYGYTF.

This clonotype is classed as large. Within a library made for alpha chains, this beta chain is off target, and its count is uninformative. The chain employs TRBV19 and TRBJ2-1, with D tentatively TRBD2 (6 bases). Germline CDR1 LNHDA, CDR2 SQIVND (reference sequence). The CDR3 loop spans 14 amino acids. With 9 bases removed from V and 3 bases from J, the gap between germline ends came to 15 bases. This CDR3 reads CASHGTSLYNEQFF. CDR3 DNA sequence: TGTGCCAGCCACGGGACTTCCCTCTACAATGAGCAGTTCTTC.

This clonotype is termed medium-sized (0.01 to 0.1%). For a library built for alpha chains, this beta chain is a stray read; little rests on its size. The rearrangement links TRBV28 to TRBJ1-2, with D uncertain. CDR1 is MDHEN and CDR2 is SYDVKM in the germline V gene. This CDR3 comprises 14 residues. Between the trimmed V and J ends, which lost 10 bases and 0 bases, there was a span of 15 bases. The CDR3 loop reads CATLWGESNYGYTF. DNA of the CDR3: TGTGCCACCCTATGGGGAGAGTCTAACTATGGCTACACCTTC.

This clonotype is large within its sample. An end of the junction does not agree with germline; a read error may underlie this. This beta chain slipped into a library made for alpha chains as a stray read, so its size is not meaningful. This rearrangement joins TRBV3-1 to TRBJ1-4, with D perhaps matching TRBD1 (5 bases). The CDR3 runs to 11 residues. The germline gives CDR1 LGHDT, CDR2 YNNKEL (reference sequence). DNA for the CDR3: TGTGCCAGCAGCCTCAAGACAGCGGTGATTTTT. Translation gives CASSLKTAVIF.

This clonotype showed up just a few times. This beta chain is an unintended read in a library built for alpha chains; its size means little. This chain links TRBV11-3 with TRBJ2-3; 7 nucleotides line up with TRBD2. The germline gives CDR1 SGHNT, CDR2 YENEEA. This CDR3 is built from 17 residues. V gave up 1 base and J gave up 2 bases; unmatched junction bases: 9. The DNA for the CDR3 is TGTGCCAGCAGCTTAGGGTACGGCGGGAGACTCACAGATACGCAGTATTTT. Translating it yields CASSLGYGGRLTDTQYF.

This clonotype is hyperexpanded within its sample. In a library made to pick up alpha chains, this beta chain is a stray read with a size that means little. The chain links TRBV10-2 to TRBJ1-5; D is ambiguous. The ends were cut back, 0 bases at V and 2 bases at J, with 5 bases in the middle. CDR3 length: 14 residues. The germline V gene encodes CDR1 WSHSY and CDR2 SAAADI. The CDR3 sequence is CASSESGGNQPQHF. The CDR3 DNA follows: TGCGCCAGCAGTGAGTCAGGTGGCAATCAGCCCCAGCATTTT.

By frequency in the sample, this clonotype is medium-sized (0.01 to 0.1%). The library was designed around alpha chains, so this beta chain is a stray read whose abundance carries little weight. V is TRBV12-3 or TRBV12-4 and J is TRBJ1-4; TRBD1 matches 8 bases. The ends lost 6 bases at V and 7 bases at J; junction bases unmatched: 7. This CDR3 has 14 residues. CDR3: CASRTTGAGEKLFF. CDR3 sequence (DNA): TGTGCCAGCAGGACGACAGGGGCCGGTGAAAAACTGTTTTTT.

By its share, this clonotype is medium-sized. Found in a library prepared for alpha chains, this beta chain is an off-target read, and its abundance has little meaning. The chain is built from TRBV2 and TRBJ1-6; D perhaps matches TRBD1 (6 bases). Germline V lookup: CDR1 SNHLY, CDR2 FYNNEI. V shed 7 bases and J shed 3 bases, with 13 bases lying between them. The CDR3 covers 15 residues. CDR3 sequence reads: CASIMTGNYNSPLHF. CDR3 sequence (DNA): TGTGCCAGCATTATGACAGGCAACTATAATTCACCCCTCCACTTT.

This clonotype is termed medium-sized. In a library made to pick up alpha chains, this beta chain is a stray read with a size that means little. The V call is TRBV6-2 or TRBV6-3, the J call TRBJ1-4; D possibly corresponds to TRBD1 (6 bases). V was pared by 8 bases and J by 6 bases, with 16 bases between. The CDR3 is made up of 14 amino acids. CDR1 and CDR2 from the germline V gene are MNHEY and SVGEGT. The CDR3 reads CASARGGGYEKLFF. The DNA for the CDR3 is TGTGCCAGCGCCCGGGGAGGGGGTTATGAAAAACTGTTTTTT.

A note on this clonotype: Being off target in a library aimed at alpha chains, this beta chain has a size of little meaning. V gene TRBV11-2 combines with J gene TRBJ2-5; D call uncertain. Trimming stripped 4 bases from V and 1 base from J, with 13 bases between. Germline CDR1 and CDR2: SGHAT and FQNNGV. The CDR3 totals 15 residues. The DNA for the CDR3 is TGTGCCAGCAGCTCCTCTTGGGCGATCCAAGAGACCCAGTACTTC. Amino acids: CASSSSWAIQETQYF.

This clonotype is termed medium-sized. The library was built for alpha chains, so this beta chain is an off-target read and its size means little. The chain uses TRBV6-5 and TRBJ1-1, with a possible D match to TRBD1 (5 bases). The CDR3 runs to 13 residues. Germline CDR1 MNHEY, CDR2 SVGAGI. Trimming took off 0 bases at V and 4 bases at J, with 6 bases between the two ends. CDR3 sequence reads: CASSYSGGTEAFF. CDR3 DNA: TGTGCCAGCAGTTACTCGGGGGGCACTGAAGCTTTCTTT.

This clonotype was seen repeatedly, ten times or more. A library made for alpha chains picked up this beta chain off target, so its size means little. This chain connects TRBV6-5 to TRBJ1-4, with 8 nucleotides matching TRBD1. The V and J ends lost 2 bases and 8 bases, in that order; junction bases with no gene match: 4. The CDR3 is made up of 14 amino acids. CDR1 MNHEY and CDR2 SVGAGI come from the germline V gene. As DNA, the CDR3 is TGTGCCAGCAGTTACCGGCAGGGGGCCGAAAAACTGTTTTTT. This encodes CASSYRQGAEKLFF.

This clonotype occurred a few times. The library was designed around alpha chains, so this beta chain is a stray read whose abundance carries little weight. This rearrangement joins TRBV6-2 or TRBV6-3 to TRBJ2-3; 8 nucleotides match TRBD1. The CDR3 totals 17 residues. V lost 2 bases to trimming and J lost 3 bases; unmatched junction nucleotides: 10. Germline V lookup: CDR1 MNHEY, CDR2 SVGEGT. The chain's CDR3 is CASSYNRGSPGTDTQYF. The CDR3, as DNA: TGTGCCAGCAGTTACAACAGGGGGAGCCCCGGGACAGATACGCAGTATTTT.

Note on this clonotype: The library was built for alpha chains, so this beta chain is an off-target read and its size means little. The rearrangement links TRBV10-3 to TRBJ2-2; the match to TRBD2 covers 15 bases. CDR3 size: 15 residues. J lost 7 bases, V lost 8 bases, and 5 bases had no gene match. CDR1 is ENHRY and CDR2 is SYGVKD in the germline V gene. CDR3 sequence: CAIGTSGGHDGELFF. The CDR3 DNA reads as TGTGCCATCGGGACTAGCGGGGGGCATGACGGGGAGCTGTTTTTT.

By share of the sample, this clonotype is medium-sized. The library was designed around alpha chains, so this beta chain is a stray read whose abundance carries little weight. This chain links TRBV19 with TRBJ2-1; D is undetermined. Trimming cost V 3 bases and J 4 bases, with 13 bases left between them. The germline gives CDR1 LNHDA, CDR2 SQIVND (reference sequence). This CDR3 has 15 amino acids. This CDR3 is CASSILRGSYNEQFF. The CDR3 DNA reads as TGTGCCAGTAGTATCCTCCGCGGCTCGTACAATGAGCAGTTCTTC.